This T cell receptor beta chain was sequenced for a study of T cells in Graves' hyperthyroidism and ophthalmopathy. Regions amplified from RNA transcripts were the TCR beta CDR3 regions. Primed by the HTBI set, a first-round RT-PCR was run on the TCR CDR3. TCRdb itself ran the multiplex PCR reads through MiXCR, one entry per CDR3 protein. The sample consists of approximately 400,000 distinct CDR3 sequences, about a sixth of them appearing once. Diagnosis of hyperthyroidism was new in patients aged 18 to 65, and its duration was under 2 months. Clinical symptoms, serum thyroxine and TRAb, thyroid ultrasound and orbital computed tomography were used for the diagnoses. This clonotype was obtained from a woman aged 18-29 years with Graves' hyperthyroidism. The sequenced sample consisted of blood.

CDR3 bases: TGTGCCAGTAGTATAGGGGGGAGGAACACTGAAGCTTTCTTT. This gives the protein CASSIGGRNTEAFF. V and J are TRBV19 and TRBJ1-1; D is perhaps TRBD1 (5 bases). CDR1 LNHDA and CDR2 SQIVND come from the germline V gene (reference sequence). Trimming shortened V by 1 base and J by 1 base, and 7 bases separated the two germline ends. The CDR3 is made up of 14 amino acids.